Listed here are 27 T cell receptor beta chains from one sample, sequenced in a study of regulatory T cells in long-lasting Graves disease. Relying on iRepertoire HTBI primers and Arm-PCR of CDR3 regions, the team built TCR beta libraries. Via MiXCR, TCRdb re-called the multiplex PCR reads, giving one row per CDR3 protein. The data show about 320,000 distinct CDR3 sequences, 15% to 20% seen once. Time point defined: newly diagnosed GD, antithyroid drugs for less than 3 months. Preparation of the TCR library used RNA extracted from PBMCs. This specimen was peripheral blood mononuclear cells (PBMCs), taken at new diagnosis, from a patient treated with antithyroid drugs. These receptors came from a female donor with Graves disease.

This clonotype was seen at least ten times. The V and J genes are TRBV2 and TRBJ2-3; 10 bases match TRBD2. Germline assignment: CDR1 SNHLY and CDR2 FYNNEI. The CDR3 has 16 amino acids. V trimming: 6 bases; J trimming: 7 bases; junction bases outside the gene matches: 13. The CDR3 nucleotides are TGTGCCAGCAGGGACCTTTCTAGCGGGAGAAGGTATACGCAGTATTTT. It specifies CASRDLSSGRRYTQYF. Supplemented by reference TRBV2 and TRBJ2-3, the full variable domain reads EPEVTQTPSHQVTQMGQEVILRCVPISNHLYFYWYRQILGQKVEFLVSFYNNEISEKSEIFDDQFSVERPDGSNFTLKIRSTKLEDSAMYFCASRDLSSGRRYTQYFGPGTRLTVL.

The table lists this clonotype with many counts. This chain connects TRBV19 to TRBJ2-7, with D possibly matching TRBD1 (5 bases). CDR3 size: 15 residues. The germline CDR1 and CDR2 sequences are LNHDA and SQIVND (reference sequence). The V end was cut by 4 bases, the J end by 0 bases, with 13 bases between. The CDR3 sequence: CASSTLKGFSYEQYF. The CDR3 bases are TGTGCCAGTAGTACCCTTAAGGGGTTCTCCTACGAGCAGTACTTC. Supplemented by reference TRBV19 and TRBJ2-7, the full variable domain reads DGGITQSPKYLFRKEGQNVTLSCEQNLNHDAMYWYRQDPGQGLRLIYYSQIVNDFQKGDIAEGYSVSREKKESFPLTVTSAQKNPTAFYLCASSTLKGFSYEQYFGPGTRLTVT.

This clonotype turned up a few times. The V call is TRBV28, the J call TRBJ2-2; 7 bases align to TRBD2. Germline CDR1 is MDHEN and CDR2 is SYDVKM. The CDR3 has 14 amino acids. Losses at the gene ends were 10 bases for V and 1 base for J; bases not matched to a gene: 6. The CDR3 reads CANRWGGNTGELFF. CDR3 nucleotide sequence: TGTGCCAACAGATGGGGGGGGAACACCGGGGAGCTGTTTTTT.

This clonotype was counted ten times or more. CDR3 bases: TGTGCCACCTTGACTAGCGGGAGACTGGGTTACGAGCAGTACTTC. Encoded protein: CATLTSGRLGYEQYF. The chain recombines TRBV6-2 or TRBV6-3 with TRBJ2-7; 12 bases fit TRBD2. After removal of 10 bases from V and 4 bases from J, the junction contained 11 bases not matched to a gene. This CDR3 has 15 residues. The germline V gene encodes CDR1 MNHEY and CDR2 SVGEGT.

This clonotype has only a few counts. J is TRBJ1-5 and V is TRBV5-1; 8 bases line up with TRBD1. The CDR3 sequence is 19 residues long. Germline CDR1 reads SGHRS; CDR2 reads YFSETQ. V lost 0 bases, J lost 0 bases, and 11 bases stayed unmatched. CDR3 sequence (DNA): TGCGCCAGCAGCTTGGAGGGACAGGAAAAAGCCTATAGCAATCAGCCCCAGCATTTT. It codes for CASSLEGQEKAYSNQPQHF. Drawing the rest from reference TRBV5-1 and TRBJ1-5, the complete variable domain is KAGVTQTPRYLIKTRGQQVTLSCSPISGHRSVSWYQQTPGQGLQFLFEYFSETQRNKGNFPGRFSGRQFSNSRSEMNVSTLELGDSALYLCASSLEGQEKAYSNQPQHFGDGTRLSIL.

The chain carries TRBV5-5 and TRBJ2-7, with D tentatively TRBD1 or TRBD2 (5 bases each). V was pared by 6 bases and J by 6 bases, with 10 bases between. Germline V gives CDR1 SGHKS, CDR2 YYEKEE (reference sequence). This CDR3 is 11 amino acids long. The CDR3 sequence: CASTWGFEQYF. The CDR3 DNA sequence: TGTGCCAGCACGTGGGGGTTCGAGCAGTACTTC.

This clonotype showed up many times. The chain uses TRBV5-1 and TRBJ2-1; D could derive from TRBD1 or TRBD2 (6 bases each). With 6 bases removed from V and 12 bases from J, the gap between germline ends came to 16 bases. The CDR3 is 12 amino acids. Germline CDR1 reads SGHRS; CDR2 reads YFSETQ. This CDR3 reads CASTMGGDGQFF. The CDR3 DNA is TGCGCCAGCACCATGGGGGGCGACGGGCAGTTCTTC.

The chain recombines TRBV6-2 or TRBV6-3 with TRBJ2-3; 7 bases fit TRBD2. Trimming took 7 bases from V and 4 from J; bases not matched to a gene: 8. The CDR3 runs 14 residues. The germline gives CDR1 MNHEY, CDR2 SVGEGT. The DNA for the CDR3 is TGTGCCAGCAAAAGCGCGGGAGAGGCAGATACGCAGTATTTT. Translated: CASKSAGEADTQYF.

This clonotype was picked up many times. CDR3 nucleotides: TGTGCCAGCAGTTATGTTCAGGGCTACGAGCAGTACTTC. Amino acid sequence: CASSYVQGYEQYF. The rearrangement links TRBV6-2 or TRBV6-3 to TRBJ2-7; D is possibly TRBD1 (5 bases). In germline, CDR1 is MNHEY, CDR2 SVGEGT. The CDR3 has 13 residues. Between the trimmed V and J ends, which lost 3 bases and 3 bases, there was a span of 9 bases.

This clonotype was detected many times. The rearrangement uses TRBV28 and TRBJ2-7; 7 nucleotides match TRBD2. The germline CDR1 and CDR2 sequences are MDHEN and SYDVKM. The V segment lost 6 bases and the J segment 2 bases; nucleotides outside the gene matches: 10. The CDR3 has 15 amino acids. DNA of the CDR3: TGTGCCAGCAGCTTTTCTAGCGGTTCCACCTACGAGCAGTACTTC. Protein: CASSFSSGSTYEQYF. The entire variable domain, with the rest obtained from reference TRBV28 and TRBJ2-7, is as follows: DVKVTQSSRYLVKRTGEKVFLECVQDMDHENMFWYRQDPGLGLRLIYFSYDVKMKEKGDIPEGYSVSREKKERFSLILESASTNQTSMYLCASSFSSGSTYEQYFGPGTRLTVT.

This clonotype was counted at least ten times. V is TRBV6-1 and J is TRBJ2-5; TRBD1 matches at 12 bases. V gave up 10 bases and J gave up 5 bases; unmatched junction bases: 17. Germline lookup yields CDR1 MNHNS and CDR2 SASEGT. CDR3 length: 17 amino acids. The CDR3 is CATVDLWGQGARETQYF. The DNA for the CDR3 is TGTGCCACCGTTGATCTTTGGGGACAGGGGGCGCGGGAGACCCAGTACTTC.

This clonotype showed up just a few times. The chain combines TRBV6-5 with TRBJ1-2; D is ambiguous. The CDR3 has 13 amino acids. Per germline, CDR1 MNHEY and CDR2 SVGAGI. V lost 2 bases and J lost 6, with 10 bases in between. DNA for the CDR3: TGTGCCAGCAGTTACATACGAGGAGATGGCTACACCTTC. Translating gives CASSYIRGDGYTF.

This clonotype occurred many times. CDR3 nucleotide sequence: TGTGCCAGCAGCTTGAGAATGGGGTTCACCGGGGAGCTGTTTTTT. As protein: CASSLRMGFTGELFF. The chain recombines TRBV7-8 with TRBJ2-2, with unresolved D. Germline V lookup: CDR1 SGHVS, CDR2 FQNEAQ. There are 15 residues in the CDR3. V was pared by 3 bases and J by 4 bases, with 12 bases between.

At least ten counts were recorded for this clonotype. The chain combines TRBV18 with TRBJ2-1; 7 bases align to TRBD2. The V gene end was trimmed by 6 bases and the J gene end by 5 bases; junction bases not matched to a gene: 10. The CDR3 totals 15 residues. From germline, CDR1 is KGHSH and CDR2 LQKENI. CDR3 residues: CASSPLGGGDNEQFF. The DNA for the CDR3 is TGTGCCAGCTCCCCCCTGGGGGGAGGGGACAATGAGCAGTTCTTC.

This clonotype showed up many times. V and J are TRBV2 and TRBJ2-7, with 8 bases aligning to TRBD2. CDR3 size: 15 residues. Germline trimming cut 6 bases from V and 1 base from J; bases unmatched to any gene: 8. The V gene's germline CDR1 is SNHLY and CDR2 FYNNEI. CDR3 protein: CASRWTSSGSYEQYF. The CDR3 DNA sequence: TGTGCCAGCAGATGGACTAGCTCGGGGTCCTACGAGCAGTACTTC.

The rearrangement uses TRBV11-1 and TRBJ2-7; 8 nucleotides match TRBD2. Trimming removed 4 bases from V and 7 bases from J; junction bases left unmatched: 9. Per the germline V gene, CDR1 is SGHAT and CDR2 is FQDESV (reference sequence). This CDR3 region has 14 residues. The CDR3, as DNA: TGTGCCAGCAGCTCAAGACTTAGCGGGGAAGAGCAGTACTTC. Its protein is CASSSRLSGEEQYF.

This clonotype has at least ten counts. The chain carries TRBV5-1 and TRBJ2-1; D could derive from TRBD1 or TRBD2 (5 bases each). The V gene's germline CDR1 is SGHRS and CDR2 YFSETQ. The CDR3 extends over 14 amino acids. Trimming took off 5 bases at V and 6 bases at J, with 15 bases between the two ends. As DNA, the CDR3 is TGCGCCAGCAGTATCGGGGCCGAGGGCAATGAGCAGTTCTTC. Its protein is CASSIGAEGNEQFF.

This clonotype was detected many times. The rearrangement uses TRBV28 and TRBJ2-1; D is possibly TRBD2 (7 bases). The CDR3 covers 13 residues. Germline CDR1 reads MDHEN; CDR2 reads SYDVKM. The germline V and J ends were trimmed by 11 bases and 3 bases, with 14 bases remaining between them. In nucleotides, the CDR3 is TGTGCCGCTCGAGGGGGGGGCTACAATGAGCAGTTCTTC. Its protein product is CAARGGGYNEQFF. Combining the CDR3 with reference TRBV28 and TRBJ2-1 gives the whole variable domain DVKVTQSSRYLVKRTGEKVFLECVQDMDHENMFWYRQDPGLGLRLIYFSYDVKMKEKGDIPEGYSVSREKKERFSLILESASTNQTSMYLCAARGGGYNEQFFGPGTRLTVL.

This clonotype was detected ten times or more. The chain is built from TRBV7-3 and TRBJ2-2; 11 bases match TRBD2. Trimming removed 7 bases from V and 5 bases from J; junction bases left unmatched: 18. The V gene's germline CDR1 is SGHTA and CDR2 FQGTGA. The CDR3 runs 19 residues. CDR3 nucleotides: TGTGCCAGCAACCAGTGGACTAGCGGGTGGCTACCCGGAACCGGGGAGCTGTTTTTT. It specifies CASNQWTSGWLPGTGELFF.

This clonotype has ten or more counts. The gene calls are TRBV2 and TRBJ2-3; the match to TRBD2 covers 7 bases. The V gene end was trimmed by 6 bases and the J gene end by 6 bases; junction bases not matched to a gene: 6. This CDR3 is built from 13 residues. The V gene's germline CDR1 is SNHLY and CDR2 FYNNEI. CDR3 in DNA: TGTGCCAGCAGCGGACTAGTGTCGGATACGCAGTATTTT. The encoded protein is CASSGLVSDTQYF.

At least ten counts were recorded for this clonotype. This sequence joins TRBV5-8 and TRBJ1-1; D is uncertain. This CDR3 comprises 12 residues. The V end was cut by 7 bases, the J end by 1 base, with 8 bases between. CDR1 and CDR2 (germline): SGHTS, YDEGEE. The CDR3 sequence: CASLRWNTEAFF. The CDR3 bases are TGTGCCAGCCTGAGGTGGAACACTGAAGCTTTCTTT.

Many counts were recorded for this clonotype. The chain is built from TRBV6-1 and TRBJ2-7; D may be TRBD1 (6 bases). In germline, CDR1 is MNHNS, CDR2 SASEGT. The ends were cut back, 6 bases at V and 3 bases at J, with 9 bases in the middle. This CDR3 region has 12 residues. CDR3 nucleotides: TGTGCCAGCAGCTCAGGGGTCTACGAGCAGTACTTC. It translates to CASSSGVYEQYF.

This clonotype was detected ten times or more. The chain recombines TRBV15 with TRBJ2-1; the match to TRBD2 covers 7 bases. V lost 0 bases, J lost 9 bases, and 11 bases stayed unmatched. The CDR3 is 16 amino acids. Per germline, CDR1 LNHNV and CDR2 YYDKDF (reference sequence). The CDR3 sequence is CATSREAGLDFIEQFF. CDR3 nucleotide sequence: TGTGCCACCAGCAGAGAAGCGGGACTCGATTTCATTGAGCAGTTCTTC.

The chain is built from TRBV18 and TRBJ2-7; 7 bases align to TRBD1. Germline CDR1 and CDR2: KGHSH and LQKENI. With 6 bases clipped from V and 7 bases from J, the junction kept 12 bases outside the gene matches. This CDR3 contains 14 residues. The CDR3 region is CASSPGKGAVEQYF. CDR3 coding DNA: TGTGCCAGCTCCCCCGGGAAGGGGGCGGTGGAGCAGTACTTC.

This clonotype showed up just a few times. The rearrangement links TRBV5-1 to TRBJ2-2, with D hard to call. Germline V CDR1 and CDR2: SGHRS, YFSETQ. Trimming pared 0 bases from V and 5 bases from J, leaving 14 bases between. The CDR3 has 16 amino acids. The CDR3 bases are TGCGCCAGCAGCTTGGTCCCGGGCCTAAAGACCGGGGAGCTGTTTTTT. As protein: CASSLVPGLKTGELFF.

This clonotype was detected many times. The rearrangement uses TRBV5-5 and TRBJ2-7, with D possibly being TRBD2 (6 bases). CDR1 and CDR2 from the germline V gene are SGHKS and YYEKEE (reference sequence). The length of the CDR3 is 15 residues. Trimming took 4 bases from V and 6 from J, leaving 20 bases between them. CDR3 in DNA: TGTGCCAGCAGCCCTACCGGGACTTCTAAAGGCGAGCAGTACTTC. This translates into CASSPTGTSKGEQYF.

This clonotype was picked up many times. The gene calls are TRBV14 and TRBJ1-2; 8 positions match TRBD1. Germline V gene sequence: CDR1 SGHDN, CDR2 FVKESK. V lost 0 bases and J lost 8; bases outside the gene matches: 5. This CDR3 contains 14 residues. The CDR3, as DNA: TGTGCCAGCAGCCAAGAGGACAGGGCGGGCGGCTACACCTTC. This sequence encodes CASSQEDRAGGYTF.